Reported below is one T cell receptor (beta chain). No antigen is known for it. Clones were sequenced by immunoSEQ multiplex PCR, and TCRdb holds only the in-frame ones, with some missing. Here the sample spans about 4,600 clones, around 67% being singletons. This entry is derived from a study of CD8 T cell repertoires and HIV-1 epitope variants. Whole-study context: Controls were a CMV, EBV and flu peptide pool, Ebola AY9 negative control, and no-peptide well. Separate from the cultures, 1M uncultured T cells served as baseline. Equal numbers of autologous T cell-negative cells presented antigen to enriched T cells.

Study results and limitations: Beta chains alone show antigen proliferation, not cytokine profile or function.

The germline V gene has CDR1 MNHNY and CDR2 SVGAGI (reference sequence). The CDR3 is 14 amino acids. Trimming removed 4 bases at V and 4 bases at J, with 11 bases between. J is TRBJ2-1 and V is TRBV6-6; D possibly corresponds to TRBD2 (5 bases). The sample consisted of cultured CD8+ T cells derived from PBMCs. This receptor was taken from a male donor with HIV. CDR3 sequence reads: CASSSPTIYNEQFF. The CDR3 DNA sequence: TGTGCCAGCAGTTCCCCGACTATTTACAATGAGCAGTTCTTC.